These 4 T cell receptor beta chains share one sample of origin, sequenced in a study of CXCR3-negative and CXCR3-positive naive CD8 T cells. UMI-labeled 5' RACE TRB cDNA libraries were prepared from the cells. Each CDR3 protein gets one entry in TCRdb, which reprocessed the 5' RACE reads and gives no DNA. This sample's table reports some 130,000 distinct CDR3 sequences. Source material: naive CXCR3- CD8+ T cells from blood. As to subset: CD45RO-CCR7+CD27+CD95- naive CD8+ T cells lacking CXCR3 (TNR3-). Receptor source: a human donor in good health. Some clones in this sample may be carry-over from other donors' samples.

The CDR3 is CASSPLAGGPGDTQYF. The V and J genes are TRBV27 and TRBJ2-3; the D call from TCRdb, TRBD2, cannot be confirmed without DNA. CDR3 length: 16 amino acids. Germline CDR1 and CDR2: MNHEY and SMNVEV (reference sequence).

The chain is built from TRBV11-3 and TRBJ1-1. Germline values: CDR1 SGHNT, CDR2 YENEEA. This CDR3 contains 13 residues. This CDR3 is CASSFGENTEAFF.

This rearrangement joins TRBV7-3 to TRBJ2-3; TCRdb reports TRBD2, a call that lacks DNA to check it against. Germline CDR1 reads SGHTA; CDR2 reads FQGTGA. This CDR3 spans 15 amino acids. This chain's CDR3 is CASSLGLALTDTQYF.

This CDR3 reads CASSLEILGASYGYTF. The genes are TRBV7-8 and TRBJ1-2; TCRdb reports TRBD1, a call that lacks DNA to check it against. The germline V gene encodes CDR1 SGHVS and CDR2 FQNEAQ. This CDR3 contains 16 residues.